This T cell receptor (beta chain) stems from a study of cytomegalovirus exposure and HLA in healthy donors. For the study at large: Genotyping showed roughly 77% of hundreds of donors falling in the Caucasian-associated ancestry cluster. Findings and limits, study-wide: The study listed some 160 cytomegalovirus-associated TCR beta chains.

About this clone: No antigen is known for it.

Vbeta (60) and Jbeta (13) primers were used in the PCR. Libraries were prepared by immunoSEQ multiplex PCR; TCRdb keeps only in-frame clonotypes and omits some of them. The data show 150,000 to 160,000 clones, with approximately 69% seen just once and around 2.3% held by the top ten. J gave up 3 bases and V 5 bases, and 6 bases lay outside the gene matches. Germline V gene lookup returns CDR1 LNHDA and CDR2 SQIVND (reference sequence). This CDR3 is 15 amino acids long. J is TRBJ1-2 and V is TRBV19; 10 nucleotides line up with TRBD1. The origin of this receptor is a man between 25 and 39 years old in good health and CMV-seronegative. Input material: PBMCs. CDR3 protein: CASSPGTGADYGYTF. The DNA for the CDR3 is TGTGCCAGTAGTCCCGGGACAGGGGCTGACTATGGCTACACCTTC.